This TCR beta chain came from a study of blood T cell repertoires in COVID-19. Losses at the gene ends were 6 bases for V and 7 bases for J; bases not matched to a gene: 13. This CDR3 spans 15 amino acids. CDR1 and CDR2 from the germline V gene are MDHEN and SYDVKM. Authors' data handling: Estimated nucleated cell counts came from reference gene primer amplification. Measured with immunoSEQ multiplex PCR; TCRdb has only the in-frame clones, and not every one. Clonal size and the V and J genes are those of that table, whereas D and trimming came from the DNA. The sample yields over 300,000 clones, more than 80% seen once.

The sequenced material came from peripheral blood. The V and J genes are TRBV28 and TRBJ1-1, with 8 positions matching TRBD1. The clonotype originates from a young man who had recovered from COVID-19. The CDR3 reads CASSPGQGAAFEAFF. In DNA, the CDR3 is TGTGCCAGCAGCCCAGGACAGGGCGCCGCCTTTGAAGCTTTCTTT.